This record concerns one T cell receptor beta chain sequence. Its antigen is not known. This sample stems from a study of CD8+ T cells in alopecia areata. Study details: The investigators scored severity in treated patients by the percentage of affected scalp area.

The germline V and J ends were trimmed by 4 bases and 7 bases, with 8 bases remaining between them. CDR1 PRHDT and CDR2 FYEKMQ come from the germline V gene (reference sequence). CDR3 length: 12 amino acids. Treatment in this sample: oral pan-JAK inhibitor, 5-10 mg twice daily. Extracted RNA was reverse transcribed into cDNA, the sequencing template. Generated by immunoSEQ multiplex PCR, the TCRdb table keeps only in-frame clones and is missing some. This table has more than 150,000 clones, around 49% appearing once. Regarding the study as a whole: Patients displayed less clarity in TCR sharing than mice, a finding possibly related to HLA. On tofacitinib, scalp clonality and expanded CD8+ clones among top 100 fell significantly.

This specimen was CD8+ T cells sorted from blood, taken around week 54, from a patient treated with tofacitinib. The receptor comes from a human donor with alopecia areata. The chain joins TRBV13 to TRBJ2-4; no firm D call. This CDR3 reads CASSSQGNIQYF. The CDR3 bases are TGTGCCAGCAGCTCCCAAGGGAACATTCAGTACTTC.